What follows describes a single TCR beta chain. Its specificity is not known. Lacking the conserved final phenylalanine or tryptophan, this CDR3 likely reflects a read error. It is unclear where the CDR3 begins or ends on the DNA, so no DNA is shown, and the CDR3 is as TCRdb lists it. This entry comes from a study of tumor and adjacent non-tumor tissue in lung cancer. Study in general: There were 12 adenocarcinoma, a couple of squamous cell carcinoma and 1 small cell lung cancer cases. Study observations and caveats: Compared with tumor, normal lung showed significantly lower TCR diversity.

This sample's RNA came from whole unsorted tissue. This non-tumor lung sample came from over 3 cm beyond the tumor edge. The CDR3 spans 13 residues, counting both ends. CDR1 WSHSY and CDR2 SAAADI come from the germline V gene. Three rounds of nested PCR, following a modified ARM-PCR protocol, produced the TCRbeta library. TCRdb re-derived calls from the multiplex PCR reads in MiXCR, one entry per CDR3 protein. The data show 75,000 to 90,000 distinct CDR3 sequences, more than 75% seen once. This receptor was identified in a woman in her forties or fifties with non-small cell lung cancer. V is TRBV10-2 and J is TRBJ2-7; whether TRBD2, the table's D call, matches the DNA was not checked. The material sequenced was distant non-tumor lung tissue. CDR3 amino acids: CASTSGSSYEQYT.